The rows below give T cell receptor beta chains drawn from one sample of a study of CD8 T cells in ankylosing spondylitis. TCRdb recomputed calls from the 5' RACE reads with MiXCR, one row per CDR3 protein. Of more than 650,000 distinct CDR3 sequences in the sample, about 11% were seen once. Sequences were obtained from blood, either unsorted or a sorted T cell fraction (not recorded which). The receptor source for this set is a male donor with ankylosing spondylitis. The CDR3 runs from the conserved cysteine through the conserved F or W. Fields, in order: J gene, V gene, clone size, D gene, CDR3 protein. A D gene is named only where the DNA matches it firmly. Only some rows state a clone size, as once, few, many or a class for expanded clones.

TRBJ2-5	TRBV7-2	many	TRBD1	CASSMDRGRIETQYF
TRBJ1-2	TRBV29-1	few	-	CSVDLDGLEVNYGYTF
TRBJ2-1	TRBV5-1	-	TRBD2	CASSLAALAGKNEQFF
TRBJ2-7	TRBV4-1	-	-	CASSQDGGISYEQYF
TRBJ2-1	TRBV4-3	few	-	CASSQDNARGKFF
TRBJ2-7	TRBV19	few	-	CASSIDRKSGTQYEQYF
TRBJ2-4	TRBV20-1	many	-	CSAETGWGNIQYF
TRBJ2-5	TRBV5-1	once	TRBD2	CASSLAREGQETQYF
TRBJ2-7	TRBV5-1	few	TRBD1	CASSPWDRGYEQYF
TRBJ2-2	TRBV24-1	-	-	CATSDPRPDTGELFF
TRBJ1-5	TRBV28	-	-	CASLFGGRGYQPQHF
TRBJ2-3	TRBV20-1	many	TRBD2	CSPLNRRERTDTQYF
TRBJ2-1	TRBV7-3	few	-	CASSLTLGQGLGEQFF
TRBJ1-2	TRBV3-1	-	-	CASSQGRIYYTF
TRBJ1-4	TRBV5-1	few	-	CASRRGSENEKLFF
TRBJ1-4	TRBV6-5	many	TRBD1	CASSYRTGNEKLFF
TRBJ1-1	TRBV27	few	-	CASSLRPRGGKAFF
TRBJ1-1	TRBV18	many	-	CASSLRKGNTEAFF
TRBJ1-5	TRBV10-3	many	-	CAISGTDSNQPQHF
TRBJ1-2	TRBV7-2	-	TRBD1	CASSPMDRENGYTF
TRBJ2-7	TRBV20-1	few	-	CSAQTDSYEQYF
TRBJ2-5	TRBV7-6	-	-	CASSSKGGLLGETQYF
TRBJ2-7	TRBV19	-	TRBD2	CAPIAGMHEQYF
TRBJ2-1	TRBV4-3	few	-	CASSQIGVDEQFF
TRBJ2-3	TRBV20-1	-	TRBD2	CSATGLAGDGTQYF
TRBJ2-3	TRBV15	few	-	CATSSRDLSTDTQYF
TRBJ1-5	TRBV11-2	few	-	CASSTLGSNQPQHF
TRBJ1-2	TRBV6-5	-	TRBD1	CASRTGGSGYTF
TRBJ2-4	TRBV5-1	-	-	CASSASLAKNIQYF